The clone carrying this T cell receptor beta chain was seen at least ten times. This entry belongs to a study of T cells in Graves' hyperthyroidism and ophthalmopathy. Using RNA transcripts as the source, TCR beta CDR3 regions were amplified. HTBI primers were employed in a first-round RT-PCR of the TCR CDR3. MiXCR, applied by TCRdb to the multiplex PCR reads, yields one record per CDR3 protein. Of approximately 370,000 distinct CDR3 sequences listed, about a sixth are singletons. Germline V gene lookup returns CDR1 MNHEY and CDR2 SMNVEV (reference sequence). V was cut by 0 bases and J by 4 bases, with 9 bases left in between. The CDR3 consists of 14 residues.

The sequencing input was blood. The clonotype was recovered from a woman in her 30s with Graves' hyperthyroidism that later progressed to Graves' ophthalmopathy. The gene calls are TRBV27 and TRBJ1-2; D possibly corresponds to TRBD1 (6 bases). The CDR3 region has the DNA TGTGCCAGCAGTTTATCAGGCAGGGGCTATGGCTACACCTTC. Translated, it gives CASSLSGRGYGYTF.